This TCR beta chain was captured by sequencing in a study of blood T cell repertoires in COVID-19. The ends were cut back, 1 base at V and 4 bases at J, with 11 bases in the middle. The CDR3 consists of 15 residues. Germline V gene sequence: CDR1 MDHEN, CDR2 SYDVKM. In its sample, this clone was seen a few times. Clones were sequenced by immunoSEQ multiplex PCR, and TCRdb holds only the in-frame ones, with some missing. The sample shows about 100,000 clones, less than 90% of them seen only once. This sequence was found in a man between 65 and 85 years old with active or convalescent COVID-19. The genes are TRBV28 and TRBJ1-5; TRBD1 is a possible D gene (5 bases). Sequencing was done on a sample of peripheral blood. The CDR3 DNA reads TGTGCCAGCAGTTTATTTGGGCAGGGTAATCAGCCCCAGCATTTT. Translating gives CASSLFGQGNQPQHF.